One and the same sample provided the 20 T cell receptor beta chains below, sequenced in a study of blood T cell repertoires in COVID-19. The protocol was immunoSEQ multiplex PCR, while the TCRdb copy is restricted to in-frame clones and leaves out a portion. The repertoire consists of around 260,000 clones, with 70% to 90% occurring once and the leading ten covering about 3.6%. Sequencing was performed on peripheral blood. Every receptor here comes from a man aged 18-30 years with active or convalescent COVID-19.

This chain uses TRBV18 with TRBJ2-1; TRBD2 matches 8 bases. Trimming at V came to 1 base and at J to 9 bases, leaving 8 bases not matched to a gene. The CDR3 totals 15 residues. Per germline, CDR1 KGHSH and CDR2 LQKENI. The CDR3 protein is CASSPRREGLSEQFF. Here the CDR3 DNA reads TGTGCCAGCTCACCACGCCGGGAGGGCCTATCTGAGCAGTTCTTC.

The chain employs TRBV5-1 and TRBJ2-7; D may be TRBD2 (5 bases). Trimming took 0 bases from V and 1 from J, leaving 11 bases between them. Per germline, CDR1 SGHRS and CDR2 YFSETQ. The CDR3 sequence is 15 residues long. CDR3 in amino acids: CASSLDGGLSYEQYF. Here the CDR3 DNA reads TGCGCCAGCAGCTTGGACGGCGGGCTGTCCTACGAGCAGTACTTC.

V is TRBV25-1 and J is TRBJ1-5, with D possibly TRBD1 on 5 matching bases. Trimming removed 6 bases from V and 3 bases from J, with 9 bases in between. This CDR3 is built from 13 residues. Germline V lookup: CDR1 MGHDK, CDR2 SYGVNS. As DNA, the CDR3 is TGTGCCAGCAGCGACAGACTCAATCAGCCCCAGCATTTT. This gives the protein CASSDRLNQPQHF.

This clone showed up just a few times. The V and J genes are TRBV5-4 and TRBJ1-2, with 9 bases fitting TRBD1. V lost 4 bases to trimming and J lost 8 bases; unmatched junction nucleotides: 12. The CDR3 covers 15 residues. CDR1 SGHNT and CDR2 YYREEE come from the germline V gene (reference sequence). CDR3 sequence (DNA): TGTGCCAGCAGCCGTCAAACAGGGGGCGGGTTGGGCTACACCTTC. This translates into CASSRQTGGGLGYTF.

The V and J genes are TRBV11-2 and TRBJ2-1; TRBD2 aligns across 9 bases. The CDR3 totals 17 residues. J gave up 4 bases and V 1 base, and 8 bases lay outside the gene matches. Germline CDR1 reads SGHAT; CDR2 reads FQNNGV. For the CDR3, the DNA is TGTGCCAGCAGCTTAGTAGGCGGGACTAGCAAGTACAATGAGCAGTTCTTC. The encoded protein is CASSLVGGTSKYNEQFF.

The chain recombines TRBV28 with TRBJ1-1; 7 positions match TRBD1. V trimming: 6 bases; J trimming: 5 bases; junction bases outside the gene matches: 12. Germline-derived CDR1 and CDR2 are MDHEN and SYDVKM. This CDR3 comprises 15 residues. The CDR3 nucleotides are TGTGCCAGCAGCTGGGAAGGGGGCGCGGGAACTGAAGCTTTCTTT. This codes for CASSWEGGAGTEAFF.

V gene TRBV7-6 combines with J gene TRBJ2-2; 11 positions match TRBD2. The V gene's germline CDR1 is SGHVS and CDR2 FNYEAQ. CDR3 size: 18 residues. V was pared by 7 bases and J by 2 bases, with 12 bases of the junction left unmatched. CDR3 protein: CASTISGGALRNTGELFF. As DNA, the CDR3 is TGTGCCAGCACTATTAGCGGGGGGGCCTTACGAAACACCGGGGAGCTGTTTTTT.

V and J are TRBV30 and TRBJ2-3, with D maybe TRBD2 (6 bases). There are 13 residues in the CDR3. With 7 bases removed from V and 0 bases from J, the gap between germline ends came to 11 bases. Germline V gene sequence: CDR1 GTSNPN, CDR2 SVGIG (reference sequence). The CDR3 bases are TGTGCCTTAGCGGAAGCTAGCACAGATACGCAGTATTTT. This translates into CALAEASTDTQYF.

The V call is TRBV7-9, the J call TRBJ2-7; 7 bases agree with TRBD2. Losses at the gene ends were 3 bases for V and 6 bases for J; bases not matched to a gene: 11. CDR1 is SEHNR and CDR2 is FQNEAQ in the germline V gene (reference sequence). The CDR3 extends over 15 amino acids. Here the CDR3 DNA reads TGTGCCAGCAGCTTTCTTGCAGGGACTACCGGCGAGCAGTACTTC. It yields the protein CASSFLAGTTGEQYF.

The sample holds many counts of this clone. The CDR3 DNA reads as TGTGCCAGCAGCTTTGTCGTGACACCACCGAACACCGGGGAGCTGTTTTTT. Encoded protein: CASSFVVTPPNTGELFF. The V call is TRBV12-1, the J call TRBJ2-2; TRBD1, the table's D call, was not compared with the DNA. TRBV12-1 is described as a pseudogene. This CDR3 is 17 amino acids long.

This clone occurred once. CDR3: CASSRQEFYGYTF. The CDR3 DNA reads TGTGCCAGCAGTCGACAGGAGTTCTATGGCTACACCTTC. The chain has TRBV3-1 (or the pseudogene TRBV3-2) and TRBJ1-2; a weak D match, TRBD1 (6 bases). This CDR3 region has 13 residues. CDR1 is LGHDT and CDR2 is YNNKEL in the germline V gene (reference sequence). Trimming stripped 6 bases from V and 4 bases from J, with 12 bases between.

This sequence joins TRBV28 and TRBJ2-7; D is possibly TRBD1 (6 bases). The V end was cut by 3 bases, the J end by 5 bases, with 20 bases between. CDR1 and CDR2 (germline): MDHEN, SYDVKM. The CDR3 totals 16 residues. The CDR3 nucleotides are TGTGCCAGCAGTTTTTATGCAGGGGTCATGAGAAACGAGCAGTACTTC. Its protein product is CASSFYAGVMRNEQYF.

The chain joins TRBV7-6 to TRBJ1-3; TRBD1 matches at 7 bases. The CDR3 totals 14 residues. J gave up 4 bases and V 6 bases, and 6 bases lay outside the gene matches. Per the germline V gene, CDR1 is SGHVS and CDR2 is FNYEAQ. The CDR3 protein is CASREGANGNTIYF. For the CDR3, the DNA is TGTGCCAGCAGAGAGGGGGCCAACGGAAACACCATATATTTT.

The chain joins TRBV30 to TRBJ2-7, with a tentative D call TRBD2 (5 bases). V was clipped by 0 bases and J by 0 bases, with 9 bases between them. Germline CDR1 reads GTSNPN; CDR2 reads SVGIG (reference sequence). This CDR3 has 14 residues. The CDR3 DNA is TGTGCCTGGAGTGTCGGACTGGCCTCCTACGAGCAGTACTTC. It is translated as CAWSVGLASYEQYF.

This rearrangement joins TRBV6-5 to TRBJ1-5, with D possibly TRBD1 on 5 matching bases. The CDR3 spans 14 residues. Germline V gives CDR1 MNHEY, CDR2 SVGAGI. Deletions cut 8 bases from V and 5 bases from J, with 16 bases between. CDR3 protein: CASALGPSDQPQHF. CDR3 sequence (DNA): TGTGCCAGCGCTTTGGGGCCATCAGATCAGCCCCAGCATTTT.

The chain is built from TRBV30 and TRBJ1-2; D call uncertain. In germline, CDR1 is GTSNPN, CDR2 SVGIG (reference sequence). With 0 bases removed from V and 6 bases from J, the gap between germline ends came to 8 bases. The CDR3 runs to 12 residues. The DNA of the CDR3 is TGTGCCTGGAGTGTAAATAGCCATGGCTACACCTTC. This codes for CAWSVNSHGYTF.

This chain joins TRBV20-1 and TRBJ2-3; 8 positions agree with TRBD2. Germline V gene lookup returns CDR1 DFQATT and CDR2 SNEGSKA (reference sequence). The CDR3 sequence is 15 residues long. V was pared by 3 bases and J by 5 bases, with 10 bases of the junction left unmatched. This CDR3 reads CSASLREGPGDTQYF. The CDR3, as DNA: TGCAGTGCTAGTCTCCGGGAGGGCCCTGGAGATACGCAGTATTTT.

This chain joins TRBV7-9 and TRBJ1-2, with D possibly matching TRBD1 (6 bases). The CDR3 spans 16 residues. V was trimmed by 5 bases and J by 2 bases, leaving 18 bases between them. Germline CDR1 and CDR2: SEHNR and FQNEAQ (reference sequence). The DNA of the CDR3 is TGTGCCAGCAGCCCCCATGGTACGGGACAAAACTATGGCTACACCTTC. Translated: CASSPHGTGQNYGYTF.

The genes are TRBV2 and TRBJ1-3; no firm D call. The germline gives CDR1 SNHLY, CDR2 FYNNEI. This CDR3 region has 15 residues. V was pared by 6 bases and J by 2 bases, with 14 bases between. Here the CDR3 reads CASRGETATGNTIYF. The CDR3, as DNA: TGTGCCAGCAGAGGAGAAACCGCGACTGGAAACACCATATATTTT.

The table lists this clone with a count of one. This rearrangement joins TRBV19 to TRBJ2-1; D unresolved. In germline, CDR1 is LNHDA, CDR2 SQIVND (reference sequence). V lost 3 bases to trimming and J lost 7 bases, with 13 bases between them. This CDR3 has 14 residues. CDR3 in amino acids: CASSMGQRNNEQFF. The CDR3 bases are TGTGCCAGTAGTATGGGTCAGCGAAATAATGAGCAGTTCTTC.